The 28 T cell receptor beta chains given below trace back to one sample, sequenced in a study of cytomegalovirus exposure and HLA in healthy donors. Vbeta (60) and Jbeta (13) primers were used in the PCR. Assay: immunoSEQ multiplex PCR; the TCRdb copy retains only in-frame clones and omits some. The sample lists 100,000 to 150,000 clones, approximately 80% seen once, with over 10% in the top ten. Sequenced material: PBMCs. The receptors shown here come from a woman aged 40 to 49 in good health and CMV-seropositive.

This chain connects TRBV18 to TRBJ1-2, with D possibly matching TRBD1 (5 bases). V dropped 5 bases and J dropped 2 bases, with 12 bases sitting between them. This CDR3 region has 14 residues. CDR1 KGHSH and CDR2 LQKENI come from the germline V gene. The DNA of the CDR3 is TGTGCCAGCTCATCGACAGTATTAAACTATGGCTACACCTTC. Translating gives CASSSTVLNYGYTF.

The table lists this clone with a few counts. V and J are TRBV19 and TRBJ2-7, with 9 bases fitting TRBD1. The V segment lost 10 bases and the J segment 3 bases; nucleotides outside the gene matches: 4. Germline CDR1 and CDR2: LNHDA and SQIVND (reference sequence). The CDR3 is 12 residues long. The DNA for the CDR3 is TGTGCCACCCGGGACAGGGTCTACGAGCAGTACTTC. It encodes CATRDRVYEQYF.

This sequence joins TRBV19 and TRBJ1-3; D not resolved. Germline assignment: CDR1 LNHDA and CDR2 SQIVND (reference sequence). The CDR3 contains 14 residues. Trimming stripped 2 bases from V and 0 bases from J, with 5 bases between. In DNA form, the CDR3 reads TGTGCCAGTAGTATAACCGGCTCTGGAAACACCATATATTTT. Encoded protein: CASSITGSGNTIYF.

The chain couples TRBV5-1 to TRBJ2-3, with 9 bases fitting TRBD1. The germline V gene encodes CDR1 SGHRS and CDR2 YFSETQ. The CDR3 is made up of 16 amino acids. V shed 4 bases, J shed 4 bases, and the junction held 10 bases outside the gene matches. The CDR3 reads CASSRLDRGNSDTQYF. As DNA, the CDR3 is TGCGCCAGCAGCCGATTGGACAGGGGAAATTCAGATACGCAGTATTTT.

This chain links TRBV11-2 with TRBJ1-1; the D gene is possibly TRBD1 (6 bases). The germline gives CDR1 SGHAT, CDR2 FQNNGV. Trimming pared 5 bases from V and 10 bases from J, leaving 11 bases between. The CDR3 spans 11 residues. The CDR3 region is CASSTQQGAFF. The CDR3 DNA sequence: TGTGCCAGCAGCACCCAACAGGGAGCTTTCTTT.

The J gene is TRBJ2-5, the V gene TRBV7-9; perhaps TRBD1 as D (6 bases). Per the germline V gene, CDR1 is SEHNR and CDR2 is FQNEAQ (reference sequence). CDR3 length: 13 residues. V was cut by 3 bases and J by 3 bases, with 8 bases left in between. CDR3 nucleotides: TGTGCCAGCAGCTTGGGGGCCGAAGAGACCCAGTACTTC. Translating it yields CASSLGAEETQYF. Using reference TRBV7-9 and TRBJ2-5 for the parts outside the CDR3, the full variable domain is DTGVSQNPRHKITKRGQNVTFRCDPISEHNRLYWYRQTLGQGPEFLTYFQNEAQLEKSRLLSDRFSAERPKGSFSTLEIQRTEQGDSAMYLCASSLGAEETQYFGPGTRLLVL.

This clone occurred a few times. The V gene is TRBV7-6, the J gene TRBJ2-5; TRBD2 matches 7 bases. This CDR3 comprises 13 residues. The germline CDR1 and CDR2 sequences are SGHVS and FNYEAQ. V gave up 6 bases and J gave up 0 bases; unmatched junction bases: 1. CDR3: CASRAGHQETQYF. The CDR3, as DNA: TGTGCCAGCAGAGCGGGACACCAAGAGACCCAGTACTTC.

The rearrangement links TRBV28 to TRBJ1-5, with D perhaps TRBD1 (6 bases). Germline lookup yields CDR1 MDHEN and CDR2 SYDVKM. The ends were cut back, 7 bases at V and 6 bases at J, with 13 bases in the middle. The CDR3 runs to 13 residues. CDR3 bases: TGTGCCAGCATCCCAGGGGCCAGTCAGCCCCAGCATTTT. This sequence encodes CASIPGASQPQHF. The full variable domain, its missing parts supplied by reference TRBV28 and TRBJ1-5, is DVKVTQSSRYLVKRTGEKVFLECVQDMDHENMFWYRQDPGLGLRLIYFSYDVKMKEKGDIPEGYSVSREKKERFSLILESASTNQTSMYLCASIPGASQPQHFGDGTRLSIL.

J is TRBJ2-1 and V is TRBV7-8; 7 nucleotides line up with TRBD1. The CDR3 is 14 residues long. J was trimmed by 3 bases and V by 4 bases; bases with no gene match: 3. Germline V CDR1 and CDR2: SGHVS, FQNEAQ. The CDR3 coding sequence is TGTGCCAGCAGCTCCGGGACAGACTACAATGAGCAGTTCTTC. It translates to CASSSGTDYNEQFF.

The chain has TRBV19 and TRBJ2-1, with D perhaps matching TRBD2 (5 bases). Germline V gives CDR1 LNHDA, CDR2 SQIVND (reference sequence). V was trimmed by 2 bases and J by 3 bases, leaving 11 bases between them. This CDR3 comprises 15 residues. Written as DNA, the CDR3 is TGTGCCAGTAGTATATCCCTAGCCGGCTACAATGAGCAGTTCTTC. Amino acid sequence: CASSISLAGYNEQFF.

The chain recombines TRBV5-1 with TRBJ1-5, with a weak D call TRBD1 (6 bases). V lost 5 bases and J 4 bases, leaving 10 bases between the germline ends. The CDR3 is 13 residues long. Germline loops: CDR1 SGHRS, CDR2 YFSETQ. CDR3 nucleotide sequence: TGCGCCAGCAGTTTAGGACAGAATCAGCCCCAGCATTTT. It specifies CASSLGQNQPQHF.

A few counts support this clone. The rearrangement uses TRBV29-1 and TRBJ1-1, with TRBD1 as a possible D gene (6 bases). The CDR3 totals 14 residues. The V gene's germline CDR1 is SQVTM and CDR2 ANQGSEA. V was cut by 3 bases and J by 0 bases, with 11 bases left in between. CDR3 amino acids: CSVDPQGMNTEAFF. In nucleotides, the CDR3 is TGCAGCGTTGACCCCCAGGGGATGAACACTGAAGCTTTCTTT.

The rearrangement joins TRBV5-1 to TRBJ2-1, with D tentatively TRBD1 (5 bases). Germline CDR1 is SGHRS and CDR2 is YFSETQ. The germline V and J ends were trimmed by 0 bases and 3 bases, with 10 bases remaining between them. This CDR3 has 15 amino acids. In DNA, the CDR3 is TGCGCCAGCAGCTTGGATGGGGCGGTCTACAATGAGCAGTTCTTC. This codes for CASSLDGAVYNEQFF.

The chain combines TRBV2 with TRBJ1-6; D remains ambiguous. V was trimmed by 4 bases and J by 8 bases, leaving 15 bases between them. From germline, CDR1 is SNHLY and CDR2 FYNNEI. This CDR3 comprises 15 residues. The CDR3 sequence is CASSVAGTDDSPLHF. CDR3 sequence (DNA): TGTGCCAGCAGTGTGGCGGGTACTGACGATTCACCCCTCCACTTT.

The chain recombines TRBV25-1 with TRBJ2-7; D remains ambiguous. CDR3 length: 11 residues. V was trimmed by 2 bases and J by 5 bases, leaving 4 bases between them. Germline CDR1 is MGHDK and CDR2 is SYGVNS. CDR3 nucleotides: TGTGCCAGCAGTGAACTAGACGAGCAGTACTTC. Protein product: CASSELDEQYF.

In DNA, the CDR3 is TGTGCCAGCAGTACAACAGGGAGAGGTTATACTGAAGCTTTCTTT. As protein: CASSTTGRGYTEAFF. This chain uses TRBV28 with TRBJ1-1; D might be TRBD1 (6 bases). V was clipped by 5 bases and J by 5 bases, with 18 bases between them. Germline V lookup: CDR1 MDHEN, CDR2 SYDVKM. The CDR3 contains 15 residues.

The V gene is TRBV19, the J gene TRBJ2-7; D uncertain. V lost 4 bases and J 3 bases, leaving 4 bases between the germline ends. This CDR3 region has 11 residues. The V gene's germline CDR1 is LNHDA and CDR2 SQIVND (reference sequence). The CDR3 DNA is TGTGCCAGTAGTAATTACTACGAGCAGTACTTC. Translated: CASSNYYEQYF. Combining the CDR3 with reference TRBV19 and TRBJ2-7 gives the whole variable domain DGGITQSPKYLFRKEGQNVTLSCEQNLNHDAMYWYRQDPGQGLRLIYYSQIVNDFQKGDIAEGYSVSREKKESFPLTVTSAQKNPTAFYLCASSNYYEQYFGPGTRLTVT.

The chain employs TRBV4-2 and TRBJ2-5, with TRBD2 matching 15 bases. The J call may be faulty, since TRBJ2-7 better matches the DNA end. Germline CDR1 and CDR2: LGHNA and YNFKEQ. The CDR3 has 16 residues. The CDR3 loop reads CASNHAGTSGRYEQYF. The CDR3 DNA follows: TGTGCCAGCAACCACGCCGGGACTAGCGGGAGGTACGAGCAGTACTTC.

This clone appeared a few times. The chain combines TRBV28 with TRBJ2-3, with TRBD1 identical over 10 bases. The J segment lost 9 bases and the V segment lost 8 bases, leaving 8 bases of the junction unmatched. The CDR3 sequence is 13 residues long. From germline, CDR1 is MDHEN and CDR2 SYDVKM. In DNA form, the CDR3 reads TGTGCCAGCCGGGACAGGGGATTTGGCACGCAGTATTTT. This translates into CASRDRGFGTQYF. Looking up the rest from reference TRBV28 and TRBJ2-3 gives the full variable domain: DVKVTQSSRYLVKRTGEKVFLECVQDMDHENMFWYRQDPGLGLRLIYFSYDVKMKEKGDIPEGYSVSREKKERFSLILESASTNQTSMYLCASRDRGFGTQYFGPGTRLTVL.

The chain combines TRBV6-1 with TRBJ2-7; the match to TRBD2 covers 9 bases. Germline V gene sequence: CDR1 MNHNS, CDR2 SASEGT. Trimming took 7 bases from V and 3 from J; bases not matched to a gene: 4. This CDR3 has 13 amino acids. The CDR3 nucleotides read TGTGCCAGCATAGGGACTAGCCTCTACGAGCAGTACTTC. It encodes CASIGTSLYEQYF.

Of note for this clone: A junction end diverges from the germline sequence, so it may reflect a read error. Other DNA sequences in the sample encode the same CDR3. The genes are TRBV10-2 and TRBJ1-2; the D gene is possibly TRBD1 (6 bases). Germline V gene data show CDR1 as WSHSY and CDR2 as SAAADI. This CDR3 has 16 amino acids. This chain's CDR3 is CASSESWTAKGDGYTF. CDR3 DNA sequence: TGCGCCAGCAGTGAGTCGTGGACAGCTAAAGGGGATGGCTATACCTTC.

The J gene is TRBJ1-6, the V gene TRBV6-6; D unresolved. V shed 6 bases and J shed 10 bases, with 16 bases lying between them. CDR3 length equals 14 residues. Germline-derived CDR1 and CDR2 are MNHNY and SVGAGI (reference sequence). CDR3 in amino acids: CASSPTGIGSPLHF. CDR3 DNA: TGTGCCAGCAGCCCGACGGGTATAGGATCACCCCTCCACTTT.

This clone was detected only a few times. CDR3 bases: TGTGCCAGTCCTCAAAGGGGCGACAGGGTGAAGGGCAATGAGCAGTTCTTC. Translated: CASPQRGDRVKGNEQFF. J is TRBJ2-1 and V is TRBV28, with TRBD1 identical over 7 bases. The CDR3 totals 17 residues. Trimming at V came to 9 bases and at J to 6 bases, leaving 20 bases not matched to a gene. Germline CDR1 reads MDHEN; CDR2 reads SYDVKM.

This sequence joins TRBV19 and TRBJ2-7; 9 nucleotides match TRBD2. The CDR3 spans 14 residues. The germline V gene has CDR1 LNHDA and CDR2 SQIVND (reference sequence). V was clipped by 7 bases and J by 4 bases; unmatched bases: 8. CDR3 protein: CASTAASGTYEQYF. Here the CDR3 DNA reads TGTGCCAGTACCGCGGCTAGCGGGACGTACGAGCAGTACTTC.

The rearrangement links TRBV6-4 to TRBJ2-1, with 9 bases identical to TRBD2. The V and J ends lost 0 bases and 8 bases, in that order; junction bases with no gene match: 8. Germline V gene data show CDR1 as MRHNA and CDR2 as SNTAGT. This CDR3 has 16 amino acids. In DNA, the CDR3 is TGTGCCAGCAGTGACTCCCTGGGACTAGCATTAGATGAGCAGTTCTTC. Translation: CASSDSLGLALDEQFF.

This clone was seen a few times. This chain uses TRBV7-8 with TRBJ1-2; D is ambiguous. CDR1 SGHVS and CDR2 FQNEAQ come from the germline V gene. The CDR3 contains 14 residues. With 0 bases removed from V and 2 bases from J, the gap between germline ends came to 7 bases. CDR3 sequence (DNA): TGTGCCAGCAGCTTAGCGACGGGAAACTATGGCTACACCTTC. Translated, it gives CASSLATGNYGYTF.

The chain couples TRBV13 to TRBJ2-1, with 7 bases that match TRBD1. The J segment lost 7 bases and the V segment lost 5 bases, leaving 8 bases of the junction unmatched. The CDR3 is 14 residues long. CDR1 and CDR2 (germline): PRHDT, FYEKMQ (reference sequence). The DNA for the CDR3 is TGTGCCAGCAGCAGAGGGGGCGAGTGGAATGAGCAGTTCTTC. This sequence encodes CASSRGGEWNEQFF. Together with reference TRBV13 and TRBJ2-1, the CDR3 gives the full variable domain: AAGVIQSPRHLIKEKRETATLKCYPIPRHDTVYWYQQGPGQDPQFLISFYEKMQSDKGSIPDRFSAQQFSDYHSELNMSSLELGDSALYFCASSRGGEWNEQFFGPGTRLTVL.

The rearrangement joins TRBV5-1 to TRBJ2-1, with TRBD2 matching over 7 bases. The CDR3 covers 15 residues. The V gene's germline CDR1 is SGHRS and CDR2 YFSETQ. The junction had 11 bases not matched to a gene; V was cut back by 3 bases and J by 8 bases. The CDR3 sequence is CASSSLGTSVYEQFF. For the CDR3, the DNA is TGCGCCAGCAGCTCCCTCGGTACTAGCGTGTATGAGCAGTTCTTC.